Below are 24 T cell receptor beta chains sequenced from a single sample in a study of cytomegalovirus exposure and HLA in healthy donors. PCR primers comprised 60 Vbeta and 13 Jbeta primers. TCRdb's table, derived via immunoSEQ multiplex PCR, lists solely in-frame clones and lacks some. The data show about 87,000 clones, with roughly 70% seen just once and about a fifth held by the top ten. Sequences were obtained from PBMCs. Receptors originate from a young man in good health and CMV-seropositive.

This chain uses TRBV7-3 with TRBJ1-6, with D possibly matching TRBD1 (6 bases). CDR1 and CDR2 from the germline V gene are SGHTA and FQGTGA. V shed 1 base and J shed 5 bases, with 6 bases lying between them. This CDR3 contains 14 residues. CDR3 amino acids: CASSLNRDNSPLHF. CDR3 nucleotide sequence: TGTGCCAGCAGCTTAAACAGGGATAATTCACCCCTCCACTTT.

This clone was counted between two and nine times. The chain carries TRBV16 and TRBJ1-5; D perhaps matches TRBD1 (5 bases). V gave up 5 bases and J gave up 4 bases, with 12 bases separating them. Germline CDR1 KGHSY, CDR2 FQNENV. This CDR3 contains 14 residues. The CDR3 sequence: CASSGFGGNQPQHF. Written as DNA, the CDR3 is TGTGCCAGCAGCGGGTTCGGGGGGAATCAGCCCCAGCATTTT. Combining the CDR3 with reference TRBV16 and TRBJ1-5 gives the whole variable domain GEEVAQTPKHLVRGEGQKAKLYCAPIKGHSYVFWYQQVLKNEFKFLISFQNENVFDETGMPKERFSAKCLPNSPCSLEIQATKLEDSAVYFCASSGFGGNQPQHFGDGTRLSIL.

The genes are TRBV5-4 and TRBJ2-7; a weak D match, TRBD2 (7 bases). The ends were cut back, 3 bases at V and 3 bases at J, with 10 bases in the middle. Germline-derived CDR1 and CDR2 are SGHNT and YYREEE (reference sequence). The CDR3 runs to 13 residues. CDR3 nucleotide sequence: TGTGCCAGCAGCTCGGGGGGCCTCTACGAGCAGTACTTC. It is translated as CASSSGGLYEQYF.

This clone was detected once. This chain joins TRBV4-3 and TRBJ2-7; TRBD2 matches 7 bases. After removal of 4 bases from V and 2 bases from J, the junction contained 8 bases not matched to a gene. CDR1 is LGHNA, CDR2 YSLEER, per germline. The CDR3 length is 15 residues. CDR3 nucleotide sequence: TGCGCCAGCAGCCCCCATTGGGAGGGGCCCTACGAGCAGTACTTC. This gives the protein CASSPHWEGPYEQYF.

In this sample, this clone turned up once. The V gene is TRBV5-1, the J gene TRBJ2-5; 7 bases match TRBD1. This CDR3 has 14 amino acids. CDR1 is SGHRS and CDR2 is YFSETQ in the germline V gene. Trimming at V came to 0 bases and at J to 5 bases, leaving 4 bases not matched to a gene. The DNA of the CDR3 is TGCGCCAGCAGCTTGGGAGGGGGCGTGGAGACCCAGTACTTC. It yields the protein CASSLGGGVETQYF.

The V and J genes are TRBV30 and TRBJ2-7, with 8 nucleotides matching TRBD1. CDR3 length: 13 residues. CDR1 GTSNPN and CDR2 SVGIG come from the germline V gene (reference sequence). V lost 3 bases to trimming and J lost 5 bases; unmatched junction nucleotides: 6. CDR3 in amino acids: CAWRAGGVHEQYF. DNA of the CDR3: TGTGCCTGGAGGGCAGGGGGCGTTCACGAGCAGTACTTC. Variable domain in full (rest from reference TRBV30 and TRBJ2-7): SQTIHQWPATLVQPVGSPLSLECTVEGTSNPNLYWYRQAAGRGLQLLFYSVGIGQISSEVPQNLSASRPQDRQFILSSKKLLLSDSGFYLCAWRAGGVHEQYFGPGTRLTVT.

The chain is built from TRBV30 and TRBJ1-2, with 8 bases aligning to TRBD1. Germline values: CDR1 GTSNPN, CDR2 SVGIG (reference sequence). The V and J ends lost 0 bases and 3 bases, in that order; junction bases with no gene match: 3. The CDR3 loop spans 14 amino acids. CDR3 coding DNA: TGTGCCTGGAGTGTACTGGGACAGGACTATGGCTACACCTTC. Translating gives CAWSVLGQDYGYTF.

The chain uses TRBV5-4 and TRBJ2-2; maybe TRBD1 (5 bases). Germline lookup yields CDR1 SGHNT and CDR2 YYREEE (reference sequence). The CDR3 totals 15 residues. Trimming took 0 bases from V and 6 from J, leaving 12 bases between them. The CDR3 region is CASSLGLAGSGELFF. CDR3 DNA sequence: TGTGCCAGCAGCTTGGGACTGGCAGGGTCCGGGGAGCTGTTTTTT.

CDR3 loop: CASSFQATSSYNEQFF. The CDR3 DNA follows: TGTGCCAGCAGCTTCCAAGCGACTAGCTCCTACAATGAGCAGTTCTTC. The V call is TRBV7-3, the J call TRBJ2-1, with D maybe TRBD2 (6 bases). CDR3 size: 16 residues. Germline CDR1 SGHTA, CDR2 FQGTGA. Trimming removed 3 bases at V and 0 bases at J, with 12 bases between.

This clone was counted a single time. This chain links TRBV7-9 with TRBJ1-5; D is uncertain. The germline CDR1 and CDR2 sequences are SEHNR and FQNEAQ (reference sequence). V lost 8 bases to trimming and J lost 4 bases, with 9 bases between them. The length of the CDR3 is 12 residues. The CDR3 reads CASSATNQPQHF. As DNA, the CDR3 is TGTGCCAGCTCCGCAACAAATCAGCCCCAGCATTTT.

The chain recombines TRBV4-3 with TRBJ1-5, with D unresolved. CDR3 length: 14 amino acids. Germline CDR1 LGHNA, CDR2 YSLEER. Trimming removed 0 bases at V and 4 bases at J, with 7 bases between. CDR3: CASSQEQINQPQHF. CDR3 DNA sequence: TGCGCCAGCAGCCAAGAACAGATTAATCAGCCCCAGCATTTT.

A few counts support this clone. The chain combines TRBV6-1 with TRBJ1-4; possibly TRBD1 for D (5 bases). The CDR3 length is 15 residues. CDR1 is MNHNS and CDR2 is SASEGT in the germline V gene. The V gene lost 2 bases and the J gene lost 5 bases, with 12 bases spanning the gap. The DNA of the CDR3 is TGTGCCAGCAGTGAAAATGACAGTTCCAATGAAAAACTGTTTTTT. Amino acids: CASSENDSSNEKLFF.

The chain couples TRBV5-4 to TRBJ2-5, with D possibly matching TRBD2 (7 bases). V was clipped by 0 bases and J by 5 bases, with 14 bases between them. This CDR3 is built from 15 residues. CDR1 is SGHNT and CDR2 is YYREEE in the germline V gene (reference sequence). DNA for the CDR3: TGTGCCAGCAGCTTGGGAGGGGGGGGTGGGGAGACCCAGTACTTC. The encoded protein is CASSLGGGGGETQYF.

V and J are TRBV5-1 and TRBJ1-3; 9 bases fit TRBD1. V dropped 4 bases and J dropped 0; count of bases not matched to a gene: 5. Germline CDR1 is SGHRS and CDR2 is YFSETQ. This CDR3 is built from 16 residues. This chain's CDR3 is CASSPGQGASGNTIYF. CDR3 nucleotides: TGCGCCAGCAGCCCGGGACAGGGCGCCTCTGGAAACACCATATATTTT. Variable domain in full (rest from reference TRBV5-1 and TRBJ1-3): KAGVTQTPRYLIKTRGQQVTLSCSPISGHRSVSWYQQTPGQGLQFLFEYFSETQRNKGNFPGRFSGRQFSNSRSEMNVSTLELGDSALYLCASSPGQGASGNTIYFGEGSWLTVV.

The J gene is TRBJ2-7, the V gene TRBV28, with 8 bases identical to TRBD2. The ends lost 5 bases at V and 3 bases at J; junction bases unmatched: 9. This CDR3 spans 15 amino acids. Germline V lookup: CDR1 MDHEN, CDR2 SYDVKM. This chain's CDR3 is CASSTPGLGIYEQYF. CDR3 nucleotides: TGTGCCAGCAGTACACCGGGACTAGGAATCTACGAGCAGTACTTC.

The chain is built from TRBV18 and TRBJ1-1; 8 bases match TRBD1. Germline CDR1 reads KGHSH; CDR2 reads LQKENI. This CDR3 region has 15 residues. V trimming: 1 base; J trimming: 3 bases; junction bases outside the gene matches: 4. The CDR3 DNA reads as TGTGCCAGCTCACCACGGCAGGGGGCGGACACTGAAGCTTTCTTT. Its protein is CASSPRQGADTEAFF.

This clone was seen a few times. This rearrangement joins TRBV6-1 to TRBJ1-1, with D perhaps TRBD1 (5 bases). Germline CDR1 reads MNHNS; CDR2 reads SASEGT. V was clipped by 2 bases and J by 10 bases, with 20 bases between them. The CDR3 is made up of 15 amino acids. CDR3: CASSEMGQGICRAFF. DNA of the CDR3: TGTGCCAGCAGTGAAATGGGCCAGGGCATTTGCAGAGCTTTCTTT.

The rearrangement links TRBV28 to TRBJ1-1, with D hard to call. The CDR3 runs 12 residues. The germline CDR1 and CDR2 sequences are MDHEN and SYDVKM. V was cut by 7 bases and J by 5 bases, with 11 bases left in between. The CDR3 region is CASTQRETEAFF. As DNA, the CDR3 is TGTGCCAGCACTCAAAGGGAGACTGAAGCTTTCTTT.

This chain uses TRBV9 with TRBJ1-1, with 10 bases lining up with TRBD1. Germline loops: CDR1 SGDLS, CDR2 YYNGEE. There are 15 residues in the CDR3. Trimming at V came to 3 bases and at J to 7 bases, leaving 9 bases not matched to a gene. The CDR3 reads CASSARTGGLSEAFF. Here the CDR3 DNA reads TGTGCCAGCAGCGCCCGGACAGGGGGACTTAGTGAAGCTTTCTTT.

This chain joins TRBV7-2 and TRBJ1-1; no definite D call. The germline gives CDR1 SGHTA, CDR2 FQGNSA. This CDR3 region has 12 residues. V was clipped by 6 bases and J by 0 bases, with 5 bases between them. The CDR3 DNA sequence: TGTGCCAGCAGTCTAGTGAACACTGAAGCTTTCTTT. Translating it yields CASSLVNTEAFF.

This clone was seen a single time. This chain links TRBV6-5 with TRBJ2-7; tentative D call: TRBD1 (6 bases). The CDR3 is 11 amino acids. The V end was cut by 10 bases, the J end by 2 bases, with 9 bases between. The germline V gene encodes CDR1 MNHEY and CDR2 SVGAGI. CDR3 nucleotides: TGTGCCATCGGACAGACCTACGAGCAGTACTTC. As protein: CAIGQTYEQYF.

CDR3 bases: TGTGCCAGCAGCCAATGGGAAGGGGATCTCTATGGCTACACCTTC. Protein product: CASSQWEGDLYGYTF. V usage is TRBV4-2 and J usage is TRBJ1-2; D possibly corresponds to TRBD1 (5 bases). With 2 bases removed from V and 4 bases from J, the gap between germline ends came to 14 bases. CDR3 length equals 15 residues. Germline V lookup: CDR1 LGHNA, CDR2 YNFKEQ.

The J gene is TRBJ2-3, the V gene TRBV15; 13 bases map to TRBD2. This CDR3 is built from 18 residues. The V segment lost 1 base and the J segment 2 bases; nucleotides outside the gene matches: 6. Germline V CDR1 and CDR2: LNHNV, YYDKDF (reference sequence). As DNA, the CDR3 is TGTGCCACCAGCAGAGGGACTAGCGGGGGCCTCCACACAGATACGCAGTATTTT. It specifies CATSRGTSGGLHTDTQYF.

This chain joins TRBV6-5 and TRBJ1-5; D is perhaps TRBD1 (5 bases). Trimming removed 2 bases from V and 8 bases from J, with 13 bases in between. The CDR3 is 14 amino acids. The V gene's germline CDR1 is MNHEY and CDR2 SVGAGI. The CDR3 nucleotides are TGTGCCAGCAGTTACAAAGGGGTTACTGAGCCCCAGCATTTT. Translated, it gives CASSYKGVTEPQHF.